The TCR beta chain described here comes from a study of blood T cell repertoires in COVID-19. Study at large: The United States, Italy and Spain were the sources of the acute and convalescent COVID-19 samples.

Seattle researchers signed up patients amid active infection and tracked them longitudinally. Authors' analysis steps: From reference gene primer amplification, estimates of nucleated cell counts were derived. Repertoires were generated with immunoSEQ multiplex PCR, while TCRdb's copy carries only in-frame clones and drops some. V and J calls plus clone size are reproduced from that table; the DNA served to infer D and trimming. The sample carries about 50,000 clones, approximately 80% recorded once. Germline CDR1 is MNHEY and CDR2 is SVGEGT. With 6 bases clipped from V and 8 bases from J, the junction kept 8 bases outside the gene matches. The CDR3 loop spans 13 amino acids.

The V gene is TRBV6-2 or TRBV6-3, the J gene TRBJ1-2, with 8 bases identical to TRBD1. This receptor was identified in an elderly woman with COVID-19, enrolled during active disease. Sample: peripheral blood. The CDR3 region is CASSAQGAGGYTF. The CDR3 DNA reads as TGTGCCAGCAGCGCGCAGGGGGCGGGCGGCTACACCTTC.